One sample yielded the 9 T cell receptor beta chains listed below, sequenced in a study of T cells in Graves' hyperthyroidism and ophthalmopathy. TCR beta CDR3 regions were amplified from RNA. RT-PCR in the first round (using the HTBI primer set) targeted the TCR CDR3. TCRdb processed the multiplex PCR reads anew with MiXCR; each CDR3 protein has one entry. The sample records some 560,000 distinct CDR3 sequences, approximately 14% being singletons. Sequencing was performed on blood. These receptors all stem from a woman younger than 45 with Graves' hyperthyroidism.

This rearrangement joins TRBV10-2 to TRBJ1-1; 9 nucleotides line up with TRBD1. V shed 7 bases and J 2 bases; nucleotides not matched to a gene: 5. Per the germline V gene, CDR1 is WSHSY and CDR2 is SAAADI. The CDR3 contains 14 residues. In DNA form, the CDR3 reads TGCGCCAGCACCGGGACAGGGAAAAACACTGAAGCTTTCTTT. This translates into CASTGTGKNTEAFF.

This clonotype was seen repeatedly, ten times or more. The rearrangement joins TRBV28 to TRBJ2-4; 7 nucleotides align to TRBD1. The V segment lost 5 bases and the J segment 11 bases; nucleotides outside the gene matches: 9. This CDR3 is 13 amino acids long. Per germline, CDR1 MDHEN and CDR2 SYDVKM. The CDR3 loop is CASSKDRVGVQYF. In nucleotides, the CDR3 is TGTGCCAGCAGTAAAGACAGGGTGGGTGTTCAGTACTTC.

This clonotype was counted between two and nine times. The V gene is TRBV5-4, the J gene TRBJ2-5; D might be TRBD1 (6 bases). In germline, CDR1 is SGHNT, CDR2 YYREEE (reference sequence). This CDR3 comprises 16 residues. Trimming took off 3 bases at V and 0 bases at J, with 15 bases between the two ends. The CDR3 is CASSYPGQPYQETQYF. CDR3 in DNA: TGTGCCAGCAGCTACCCCGGACAGCCGTACCAAGAGACCCAGTACTTC.

The genes are TRBV20-1 and TRBJ1-1; D may be TRBD1 (6 bases). Trimming cost V 3 bases and J 0 bases, with 11 bases left between them. Germline CDR1 DFQATT, CDR2 SNEGSKA (reference sequence). CDR3 length: 14 amino acids. CDR3 bases: TGCAGTGCTAGGCGCACAGGGTTGAACACTGAAGCTTTCTTT. Translation: CSARRTGLNTEAFF.

This chain uses TRBV7-2 with TRBJ2-7, with a tentative D call TRBD2 (6 bases). The V gene's germline CDR1 is SGHTA and CDR2 FQGNSA. The V gene lost 5 bases and the J gene lost 6 bases, with 17 bases spanning the gap. CDR3 size: 14 residues. The CDR3 DNA is TGTGCCAGCAGCCCCTCCGCGGGAAGGCGCGAGCAGTACTTC. Translation: CASSPSAGRREQYF.

This clonotype has ten or more counts. This chain connects TRBV7-3 to TRBJ1-1; D not certain. Germline V lookup: CDR1 SGHTA, CDR2 FQGTGA. The CDR3 totals 13 residues. V was clipped by 2 bases and J by 2 bases, with 6 bases between them. This chain's CDR3 is CASSLQPNTEAFF. In DNA, the CDR3 is TGTGCCAGCAGCTTACAGCCAAACACTGAAGCTTTCTTT.

This clonotype was recorded at least ten times. V usage is TRBV7-2 and J usage is TRBJ1-6; D is unresolved. V dropped 8 bases and J dropped 9 bases, with 14 bases sitting between them. The germline V gene encodes CDR1 SGHTA and CDR2 FQGNSA. This CDR3 is 13 amino acids long. CDR3 sequence reads: CASALFRGSPLHF. DNA for the CDR3: TGTGCCAGCGCGTTGTTCCGGGGTTCACCCCTCCACTTT.

This clonotype appeared a few times. The J gene is TRBJ2-7, the V gene TRBV10-1; possibly TRBD2 for D (5 bases). Looked up from germline, CDR1 is WNHNN and CDR2 is SYGVQD (reference sequence). The V and J ends lost 2 bases and 6 bases respectively, with 11 bases between them. The CDR3 length is 13 residues. CDR3 nucleotide sequence: TGCGCCAGCAGTGAGACACCCCGGGGCGAGCAGTACTTC. Protein sequence: CASSETPRGEQYF.

With respect to this clonotype: At one boundary the junction diverges from the germline segment, which might be a read error. This sequence joins TRBV11-2 and TRBJ2-1, with 7 bases that match TRBD2. CDR1 and CDR2 (germline): SGHAT, FQNNGV. The CDR3 runs to 15 residues. The CDR3 DNA reads TGTGCCAGCAGACTCCACGCGGGAGATTACAATGAGCAGCTCTTC. Its protein is CASRLHAGDYNEQLF.